These 29 T cell receptor beta chains originate from one sample sequenced in a study of cytomegalovirus exposure and HLA in healthy donors. Amplification used 60 Vbeta primers and 13 Jbeta primers. Some clones are missing from TCRdb's copy, which holds only in-frame ones; the method was immunoSEQ multiplex PCR. The sample holds about 150,000 clones, 64% seen once. The specimen sequenced was PBMCs. The receptors were gathered from a young woman in good health and CMV-seropositive.

This clone has only a few counts. The CDR3 DNA reads as TGTGCCAGCAGCCAATATGAGGACAGGGGTGAGCAGTACTTC. It is translated as CASSQYEDRGEQYF. The rearrangement links TRBV14 to TRBJ2-7; 9 bases match TRBD1. CDR3 size: 14 residues. The V gene end was trimmed by 2 bases and the J gene end by 7 bases; junction bases not matched to a gene: 6. CDR1 is SGHDN and CDR2 is FVKESK in the germline V gene. Variable domain in full (rest from reference TRBV14 and TRBJ2-7): EAGVTQFPSHSVIEKGQTVTLRCDPISGHDNLYWYRRVMGKEIKFLLHFVKESKQDESGMPNNRFLAERTGGTYSTLKVQPAELEDSGVYFCASSQYEDRGEQYFGPGTRLTVT.

The CDR3 nucleotides read TGCGCCAGCAGCCGGTCGGGGGTCACCTATGGCTACACCTTC. It yields the protein CASSRSGVTYGYTF. The genes are TRBV4-1 and TRBJ1-2, with a possible D match to TRBD1 (5 bases). This CDR3 contains 14 residues. Trimming pared 4 bases from V and 4 bases from J, leaving 13 bases between. The V gene's germline CDR1 is MGHRA and CDR2 YSYEKL.

The gene calls are TRBV6-5 and TRBJ2-7; TRBD2 agrees at 8 bases. CDR1 MNHEY and CDR2 SVGAGI come from the germline V gene. CDR3 length equals 15 residues. Trimming removed 0 bases from V and 4 bases from J; junction bases left unmatched: 5. CDR3: CASSYSYSGKYEQYF. CDR3 coding DNA: TGTGCCAGCAGTTACTCGTATAGCGGGAAATACGAGCAGTACTTC.

The chain is built from TRBV7-6 and TRBJ2-1; D is possibly TRBD2 (5 bases). Germline CDR1 and CDR2: SGHVS and FNYEAQ. The germline V and J ends were trimmed by 2 bases and 0 bases, with 14 bases remaining between them. This CDR3 region has 17 residues. CDR3 in DNA: TGTGCCAGCAGCTTATGGACTGTTTTAAGCTCCTACAATGAGCAGTTCTTC. Translation gives CASSLWTVLSSYNEQFF.

The genes are TRBV4-2 and TRBJ2-3, with a possible D match to TRBD2 (6 bases). CDR3 length: 15 amino acids. Germline loops: CDR1 LGHNA, CDR2 YNFKEQ. The V end lost 1 base, the J end lost 2 bases, and 10 bases lay between the germline ends. CDR3 loop: CASSQAGTATDTQYF. CDR3 bases: TGTGCCAGCAGCCAAGCCGGGACTGCCACAGATACGCAGTATTTT.

The chain links TRBV30 to TRBJ1-2; no definite D call. Trimming removed 0 bases at V and 6 bases at J, with 14 bases between. Germline V gene lookup returns CDR1 GTSNPN and CDR2 SVGIG (reference sequence). The CDR3 has 14 amino acids. In DNA form, the CDR3 reads TGTGCCTGGAGTGTACCTTGGGCGCAACATGGCTACACCTTC. Its translation is CAWSVPWAQHGYTF.

In its sample, this clone was seen once. CDR3 amino acids: CASSLSGRDTDTQYF. CDR3 nucleotide sequence: TGCGCCAGCAGCTTGTCGGGAAGAGACACAGATACGCAGTATTTT. This chain links TRBV5-1 with TRBJ2-3, with D perhaps TRBD2 (5 bases). V gave up 1 base and J gave up 2 bases, with 11 bases separating them. Looked up from germline, CDR1 is SGHRS and CDR2 is YFSETQ. The CDR3 consists of 15 residues.

This sequence joins TRBV19 and TRBJ1-1; D is uncertain. Between the trimmed V and J ends, which lost 6 bases and 10 bases, there was a span of 15 bases. CDR1 and CDR2 (germline): LNHDA, SQIVND (reference sequence). The CDR3 is 12 amino acids. This chain's CDR3 is CASRRSPHGAFF. CDR3 DNA sequence: TGTGCCAGTAGAAGATCCCCGCACGGAGCTTTCTTT.

CDR3 DNA sequence: TGTGCCAGCAGCTTACAGGGTGTTGTTTCAGATACGCAGTATTTT. This encodes CASSLQGVVSDTQYF. J is TRBJ2-3 and V is TRBV7-9; a possible D gene is TRBD1 (5 bases). Germline CDR1 is SEHNR and CDR2 is FQNEAQ (reference sequence). This CDR3 is built from 15 residues. Between the trimmed V and J ends, which lost 2 bases and 4 bases, there was a span of 13 bases.

CDR3 DNA: TGTGCCATCAGCTTGTCTAGCGGGAGTACCTACAATGAGCAGTTCTTC. This gives the protein CAISLSSGSTYNEQFF. The chain is built from TRBV10-3 and TRBJ2-1; 10 bases are a match to TRBD2. Germline V CDR1 and CDR2: ENHRY, SYGVKD. The CDR3 has 16 amino acids. J was trimmed by 2 bases and V by 6 bases; bases with no gene match: 7.

This clone was found once. The chain combines TRBV7-9 with TRBJ2-3; 9 nucleotides match TRBD1. V lost 5 bases, J lost 0 bases, and 12 bases stayed unmatched. This CDR3 is built from 18 residues. CDR1 and CDR2 (germline): SEHNR, FQNEAQ (reference sequence). The CDR3 reads CASSTPPGQGFSTDTQYF. CDR3 bases: TGTGCCAGCAGCACGCCACCGGGACAGGGATTTAGCACAGATACGCAGTATTTT.

The V gene is TRBV18, the J gene TRBJ2-5; 9 bases align to TRBD1. This CDR3 is 14 amino acids long. The V gene's germline CDR1 is KGHSH and CDR2 LQKENI. The V gene end was trimmed by 5 bases and the J gene end by 5 bases; junction bases not matched to a gene: 6. CDR3 DNA: TGTGCCAGCTCATCCAAGACAGGGGGGGAGACCCAGTACTTC. As protein: CASSSKTGGETQYF. The entire variable domain, with the rest obtained from reference TRBV18 and TRBJ2-5, is as follows: NAGVMQNPRHLVRRRGQEARLRCSPMKGHSHVYWYRQLPEEGLKFMVYLQKENIIDESGMPKERFSAEFPKEGPSILRIQQVVRGDSAAYFCASSSKTGGETQYFGPGTRLLVL.

The chain joins TRBV7-9 to TRBJ2-7; D is ambiguous. V lost 3 bases to trimming and J lost 3 bases, with 15 bases between them. The length of the CDR3 is 15 residues. The germline gives CDR1 SEHNR, CDR2 FQNEAQ (reference sequence). The CDR3 region is CASSLTGMAFYEQYF. The CDR3 DNA reads TGTGCCAGCAGCTTGACGGGTATGGCTTTCTACGAGCAGTACTTC. Variable domain in full (rest from reference TRBV7-9 and TRBJ2-7): DTGVSQNPRHKITKRGQNVTFRCDPISEHNRLYWYRQTLGQGPEFLTYFQNEAQLEKSRLLSDRFSAERPKGSFSTLEIQRTEQGDSAMYLCASSLTGMAFYEQYFGPGTRLTVT.

CDR3 loop: CASSQEWGRNQPQHF. The CDR3 DNA reads as TGCGCCAGCAGCCAAGAATGGGGCAGGAATCAGCCCCAGCATTTT. The chain employs TRBV4-1 and TRBJ1-5, with a tentative D call TRBD1 (5 bases). The V gene's germline CDR1 is MGHRA and CDR2 YSYEKL. V was shortened by 0 bases and J by 4 bases, with 10 bases between the two germline ends. The CDR3 length is 15 residues.

V usage is TRBV29-1 and J usage is TRBJ2-7, with 7 bases aligning to TRBD1. V was clipped by 7 bases and J by 3 bases; unmatched bases: 6. Germline CDR1 is SQVTM and CDR2 is ANQGSEA. The length of the CDR3 is 12 residues. The CDR3 protein is CSAWDSGYEQYF. The CDR3 DNA sequence: TGCAGCGCTTGGGACAGTGGCTACGAGCAGTACTTC.

The chain recombines TRBV6-5 with TRBJ1-4; 8 bases align to TRBD1. This CDR3 comprises 14 residues. Germline trimming cut 5 bases from V and 7 bases from J; bases unmatched to any gene: 6. CDR1 and CDR2 (germline): MNHEY, SVGAGI. As DNA, the CDR3 is TGTGCCAGCAGTGGTCGGACAGGGAGTGAAAAACTGTTTTTT. Protein product: CASSGRTGSEKLFF.

The chain combines TRBV27 with TRBJ2-7, with TRBD2 identical over 9 bases. The germline CDR1 and CDR2 sequences are MNHEY and SMNVEV (reference sequence). The CDR3 runs 14 residues. Germline trimming cut 5 bases from V and 4 bases from J; bases unmatched to any gene: 6. The CDR3, as DNA: TGTGCCAGCAGTCCCCGGGCGGGGGGGTACGAGCAGTACTTC. Protein product: CASSPRAGGYEQYF.

The chain combines TRBV20-1 with TRBJ1-4; 7 bases are a match to TRBD1. Per the germline V gene, CDR1 is DFQATT and CDR2 is SNEGSKA (reference sequence). Trimming removed 6 bases from V and 8 bases from J; junction bases left unmatched: 0. CDR3 length equals 10 residues. CDR3 coding DNA: TGCAGTGCGACAGGGGAAAAACTGTTTTTT. Translated: CSATGEKLFF.

The J gene is TRBJ2-3, the V gene TRBV30; 11 bases map to TRBD2. V gave up 2 bases and J gave up 6 bases; unmatched junction bases: 7. CDR1 and CDR2 (germline): GTSNPN, SVGIG (reference sequence). The CDR3 runs 15 residues. DNA for the CDR3: TGTGCCTGGAGTCGTACTAGCGGGAGTTTGGATACGCAGTATTTT. Translation: CAWSRTSGSLDTQYF.

In this sample, this clone turned up once. The chain couples TRBV7-9 to TRBJ2-1; 8 bases fit TRBD1. The CDR3 runs 15 residues. The germline CDR1 and CDR2 sequences are SEHNR and FQNEAQ (reference sequence). The V segment lost 5 bases and the J segment 8 bases; nucleotides outside the gene matches: 11. The CDR3 region has the DNA TGTGCCAGCAGCCCAAGGGGCAGGGGGCAGGATGAGCAGTTCTTC. It translates to CASSPRGRGQDEQFF.

This clone appeared a few times. The chain links TRBV11-3 to TRBJ1-5; no reliable D call. Germline assignment: CDR1 SGHNT and CDR2 YENEEA. The V and J ends lost 2 bases and 5 bases respectively, with 13 bases between them. The CDR3 length is 15 residues. Here the CDR3 reads CASSLFFGSDQPQHF. CDR3 sequence (DNA): TGTGCCAGCAGCTTATTTTTCGGGTCCGATCAGCCCCAGCATTTT.

The DNA of the CDR3 is TGTGCCACCTCACCTAGTCAAGATACGCAGTATTTT. This codes for CATSPSQDTQYF. The chain links TRBV7-2 to TRBJ2-3; D gene ambiguous. The CDR3 is made up of 12 amino acids. Germline assignment: CDR1 SGHTA and CDR2 FQGNSA. V was cut by 10 bases and J by 5 bases, with 13 bases left in between.

This chain joins TRBV14 and TRBJ2-3; D not certain. V lost 4 bases, J lost 6 bases, and 8 bases lay in between. Germline values: CDR1 SGHDN, CDR2 FVKESK. The CDR3 is 12 amino acids. CDR3 amino acids: CASSRAWDTQYF. In DNA form, the CDR3 reads TGTGCCAGCAGCCGAGCGTGGGATACGCAGTATTTT.

This clone appeared a few times. V is TRBV7-8 and J is TRBJ1-5; the D is unclear. This CDR3 comprises 15 residues. V was shortened by 1 base and J by 1 base, with 8 bases between the two germline ends. The V gene's germline CDR1 is SGHVS and CDR2 FQNEAQ. The CDR3, as DNA: TGTGCCAGCAGCTTAGTGCGGCAGAGCAATCAGCCCCAGCATTTT. Its protein product is CASSLVRQSNQPQHF. Looking up the rest from reference TRBV7-8 and TRBJ1-5 gives the full variable domain: GAGVSQSPRYKVAKRGQDVALRCDPISGHVSLFWYQQALGQGPEFLTYFQNEAQLDKSGLPSDRFFAERPEGSVSTLKIQRTQQEDSAVYLCASSLVRQSNQPQHFGDGTRLSIL.

The chain couples TRBV19 to TRBJ2-1; D perhaps matches TRBD2 (5 bases). The CDR3 consists of 13 residues. Deletions cut 1 base from V and 8 bases from J, with 9 bases between. Germline V lookup: CDR1 LNHDA, CDR2 SQIVND (reference sequence). The CDR3: CASSIGPEDEQFF. CDR3 DNA sequence: TGTGCCAGTAGTATAGGTCCGGAGGATGAGCAGTTCTTC.

The chain couples TRBV27 to TRBJ2-7; D remains unclear. Germline assignment: CDR1 MNHEY and CDR2 SMNVEV (reference sequence). Trimming left V 2 bases short and J 2 bases short, with 7 bases between. The CDR3 has 13 residues. CDR3 region: CASSLGLTYEQYF. In DNA form, the CDR3 reads TGTGCCAGCAGTTTAGGCCTGACCTACGAGCAGTACTTC.

This chain links TRBV5-1 with TRBJ2-7; TRBD1 matches 11 bases. Trimming at V came to 4 bases and at J to 2 bases, leaving 2 bases not matched to a gene. Looked up from germline, CDR1 is SGHRS and CDR2 is YFSETQ. The CDR3 extends over 14 amino acids. Here the CDR3 DNA reads TGCGCCAGCAGCCAGGACAGGGGGCCCTACGAGCAGTACTTC. This translates into CASSQDRGPYEQYF.

The chain is built from TRBV27 and TRBJ1-1; TRBD1 matches 7 bases. This CDR3 contains 13 residues. The V gene end was trimmed by 3 bases and the J gene end by 3 bases; junction bases not matched to a gene: 1. The germline gives CDR1 MNHEY, CDR2 SMNVEV (reference sequence). CDR3 amino acids: CASSFQGDTEAFF. CDR3 nucleotide sequence: TGTGCCAGCAGTTTCCAGGGGGACACTGAAGCTTTCTTT.

This chain links TRBV7-9 with TRBJ1-2, with D possibly matching TRBD1 (6 bases). Trimming took 10 bases from V and 10 from J, leaving 22 bases between them. This CDR3 comprises 13 residues. From germline, CDR1 is SEHNR and CDR2 FQNEAQ (reference sequence). CDR3 bases: TGTGCCATCCATCCCTCCTGGACAGAGGTCTACACCTTC. It translates to CAIHPSWTEVYTF. Based on the CDR3 plus reference TRBV7-9 and TRBJ1-2, the full variable domain is DTGVSQNPRHKITKRGQNVTFRCDPISEHNRLYWYRQTLGQGPEFLTYFQNEAQLEKSRLLSDRFSAERPKGSFSTLEIQRTEQGDSAMYLCAIHPSWTEVYTFGSGTRLTVV.